A selection of T cell receptor beta chains follows, all from one sample in a study of T cell responses to AZD1222 COVID-19 vaccine. Measured with immunoSEQ multiplex PCR; TCRdb has only the in-frame clones, and not every one. The table records 180,000 or so clones, over 85% of them present only once. Sequencing was performed on peripheral blood, taken 28 days after the second dose of the MenACWY control vaccine. Receptor source: an adult who received the MenACWY meningococcal vaccine as a control. Each CDR3 is given with its conserved first and last residue. Each record gives: V gene, clone size, J gene, CDR3 protein. Rows may omit the clone size; those that give it use once, few, many or a size class.

TRBV28	once	TRBJ2-7	CASTRSTGFSYEQYF
TRBV5-5	-	TRBJ1-1	CASSFSPRQGGTEAFF
TRBV10-1	-	TRBJ2-3	CASSERTGSFTDTQYF
TRBV7-6	-	TRBJ2-5	CASSLGGLAVQETQYF
TRBV6-5	-	TRBJ2-7	CASSMSWTEYEQYF
TRBV7-9	-	TRBJ1-5	CASSSTDRGQPQHF
TRBV6-5	-	TRBJ1-5	CASRDYRGHQPQHF
TRBV3-1/TRBV3-2	-	TRBJ1-3	CASSQPAGNTIYF
TRBV3-1/TRBV3-2	-	TRBJ1-1	CASSPGHQNTEAFF
TRBV6-4	-	TRBJ1-5	CASRGTQPQHF
TRBV4-1	-	TRBJ1-2	CASSQDLVPGETGNYGYTF
TRBV15	-	TRBJ1-1	CATSRVYANTEAFF
TRBV13	-	TRBJ1-3	CASSLVGRPAKYF
TRBV5-1	-	TRBJ2-4	CASGEQGDGIQYF
TRBV6-5	-	TRBJ2-5	CASRKQGIIQETQYF
TRBV3-1/TRBV3-2	-	TRBJ1-2	CASSQRPGTGVDGYTF
TRBV3-1/TRBV3-2	-	TRBJ1-5	CASSLTASNQPQHF
TRBV6-5	few	TRBJ1-1	CASSYSGSEAFF
TRBV10-1	-	TRBJ2-3	CASSLTSGADTQYF
TRBV27	-	TRBJ1-5	CASSFLSNQPQHF
TRBV2	-	TRBJ2-6	CASSPGTASGVNVLTF
TRBV6-2/TRBV6-3	-	TRBJ2-1	CASSYSTSGGGHSSYNEQFF
TRBV27	-	TRBJ1-5	CASRPDRRSNQPQHF
TRBV7-9	-	TRBJ2-3	CASSLGGLAGSVKVDTQYF
TRBV28	-	TRBJ1-1	CASSLGGRPPEAFF
TRBV19	-	TRBJ1-1	CASRTAGWTEAFF
TRBV19	-	TRBJ2-3	CASSGAYQQGQYF
TRBV3-1/TRBV3-2	-	TRBJ1-1	CASSLGQITNTEAFF
TRBV5-1	-	TRBJ1-2	CASSGSGTDSYTF
TRBV7-6	-	TRBJ1-1	CASSLVGTENTEAFF
TRBV11-3	-	TRBJ2-2	CASSTYDRASGELFF
TRBV3-1/TRBV3-2	-	TRBJ2-1	CASSRGGALNEQFF
TRBV10-1	-	TRBJ2-3	CASSDSGGASDTQYF
TRBV7-2	-	TRBJ1-4	CASSSRQGDFNEKLFF
TRBV7-2	-	TRBJ1-1	CASSSHPSGTEAFF
TRBV30	-	TRBJ1-5	CAWSVNGFSNQPQHF
TRBV7-9	-	TRBJ2-5	CASSSGLAGARTETQYF
TRBV18	-	TRBJ1-5	CASSPVSGQGQPQHF
TRBV14	-	TRBJ2-7	CASSQVRAYEQYF
TRBV5-4	few	TRBJ1-1	CASSLETGVNTEAFF
TRBV3-1/TRBV3-2	-	TRBJ2-6	CASSLLQGRGANVLTF
TRBV10-3	-	TRBJ2-1	CASASVSSYNEQFF
TRBV19	-	TRBJ1-5	CASSIGTGARNQPQHF
TRBV7-6	-	TRBJ1-1	CASKTQENTEAFF
TRBV5-4	-	TRBJ1-6	CASSQVTGRDSPLHF
TRBV7-3	-	TRBJ2-2	CASSADSLRGGELFF
TRBV3-1/TRBV3-2	-	TRBJ2-1	CASSQGQGYNEQFF
TRBV6-5	-	TRBJ2-7	CASSYFSSGGAREQYF
TRBV28	-	TRBJ2-5	CASSLGRVRHF
TRBV6-5	-	TRBJ1-3	CASSSQRRSSGNTIYF
TRBV5-5	-	TRBJ1-1	CASSLYGGTEAFF
TRBV5-1	few	TRBJ1-4	CASSLNEKLFF
TRBV11-2	-	TRBJ2-7	CASSLGTGNLGGEQYF
TRBV7-3	once	TRBJ1-6	CASSLTGQLRGSPLHF
TRBV7-9	once	TRBJ2-6	CASSPQGLGANVLTF